These 6 T cell receptor beta chains came from one sample sequenced in a study of T cell repertoires in cytomegalovirus infection. TCRdb reprocessed the reads via MiXCR and lists one record per CDR3 protein. The sample holds a few hundred thousand distinct CDR3 sequences; about a sixth are singletons and the top ten take around 13%. The sample consisted of PBMCs. These receptor sequences come from a human donor in good health (CMV status not recorded). Some clones in this sample may be carry-over from other donors' samples.

The table lists this clonotype with a few counts. The rearrangement links TRBV20-1 to TRBJ1-4; TRBD1 is a possible D gene (5 bases). The germline V gene has CDR1 DFQATT and CDR2 SNEGSKA (reference sequence). The CDR3 runs to 15 residues. The germline V and J ends were trimmed by 6 bases and 3 bases, with 17 bases remaining between them. The CDR3 region is CSATPPGRANEKLFF. The CDR3 DNA reads TGCAGTGCGACCCCGCCAGGGAGGGCTAATGAAAAACTGTTTTTT.

CDR3 protein: CASGLVKIGTQTGELFF. CDR3 nucleotides: TGTGCCAGCGGTCTGGTAAAAATCGGGACACAGACCGGGGAGCTGTTTTTT. The chain employs TRBV5-4 and TRBJ2-2; TRBD1 might be the D (6 bases). V lost 7 bases to trimming and J lost 5 bases, with 24 bases between them. This CDR3 is built from 17 residues. Germline lookup yields CDR1 SGHNT and CDR2 YYREEE (reference sequence).

This clonotype was counted at least ten times. CDR3 amino acids: CASTLAGTSTSEQFF. The CDR3 DNA reads TGTGCCAGCACCCTAGCCGGGACTAGCACCTCTGAGCAGTTCTTC. The chain combines TRBV28 with TRBJ2-1; 9 positions match TRBD2. The CDR3 consists of 15 residues. Per the germline V gene, CDR1 is MDHEN and CDR2 is SYDVKM. The ends lost 7 bases at V and 9 bases at J; junction bases unmatched: 13.

At least ten counts were recorded for this clonotype. V and J are TRBV12-3 or TRBV12-4 and TRBJ1-6, with a weak D call TRBD1 (5 bases). V was cut by 5 bases and J by 0 bases, with 5 bases left in between. The CDR3 has 14 amino acids. Written as DNA, the CDR3 is TGTGCCAGCAGTAGGGGCTCCTATAATTCACCCCTCCACTTT. Protein: CASSRGSYNSPLHF.

This clonotype was recorded a few times. This chain joins TRBV4-1 and TRBJ1-2; TRBD1 matches 10 bases. CDR3 size: 16 residues. V trimming: 4 bases; J trimming: 12 bases; junction bases outside the gene matches: 17. Germline V gene lookup returns CDR1 MGHRA and CDR2 YSYEKL. CDR3 nucleotides: TGCGCCAGCAGCCTGAGGATGGGACAGGGGTTCCGCGGGGACACCTTC. Its translation: CASSLRMGQGFRGDTF.

This clonotype has ten or more counts. This chain uses TRBV7-8 with TRBJ2-5; 11 bases line up with TRBD1. J was trimmed by 1 base and V by 5 bases; bases with no gene match: 9. This CDR3 region has 17 residues. In germline, CDR1 is SGHVS, CDR2 FQNEAQ. The CDR3 reads CASSPRTGGPIQETQYF. The CDR3 DNA reads TGTGCCAGCAGCCCGCGGACAGGGGGCCCGATCCAAGAGACCCAGTACTTC.